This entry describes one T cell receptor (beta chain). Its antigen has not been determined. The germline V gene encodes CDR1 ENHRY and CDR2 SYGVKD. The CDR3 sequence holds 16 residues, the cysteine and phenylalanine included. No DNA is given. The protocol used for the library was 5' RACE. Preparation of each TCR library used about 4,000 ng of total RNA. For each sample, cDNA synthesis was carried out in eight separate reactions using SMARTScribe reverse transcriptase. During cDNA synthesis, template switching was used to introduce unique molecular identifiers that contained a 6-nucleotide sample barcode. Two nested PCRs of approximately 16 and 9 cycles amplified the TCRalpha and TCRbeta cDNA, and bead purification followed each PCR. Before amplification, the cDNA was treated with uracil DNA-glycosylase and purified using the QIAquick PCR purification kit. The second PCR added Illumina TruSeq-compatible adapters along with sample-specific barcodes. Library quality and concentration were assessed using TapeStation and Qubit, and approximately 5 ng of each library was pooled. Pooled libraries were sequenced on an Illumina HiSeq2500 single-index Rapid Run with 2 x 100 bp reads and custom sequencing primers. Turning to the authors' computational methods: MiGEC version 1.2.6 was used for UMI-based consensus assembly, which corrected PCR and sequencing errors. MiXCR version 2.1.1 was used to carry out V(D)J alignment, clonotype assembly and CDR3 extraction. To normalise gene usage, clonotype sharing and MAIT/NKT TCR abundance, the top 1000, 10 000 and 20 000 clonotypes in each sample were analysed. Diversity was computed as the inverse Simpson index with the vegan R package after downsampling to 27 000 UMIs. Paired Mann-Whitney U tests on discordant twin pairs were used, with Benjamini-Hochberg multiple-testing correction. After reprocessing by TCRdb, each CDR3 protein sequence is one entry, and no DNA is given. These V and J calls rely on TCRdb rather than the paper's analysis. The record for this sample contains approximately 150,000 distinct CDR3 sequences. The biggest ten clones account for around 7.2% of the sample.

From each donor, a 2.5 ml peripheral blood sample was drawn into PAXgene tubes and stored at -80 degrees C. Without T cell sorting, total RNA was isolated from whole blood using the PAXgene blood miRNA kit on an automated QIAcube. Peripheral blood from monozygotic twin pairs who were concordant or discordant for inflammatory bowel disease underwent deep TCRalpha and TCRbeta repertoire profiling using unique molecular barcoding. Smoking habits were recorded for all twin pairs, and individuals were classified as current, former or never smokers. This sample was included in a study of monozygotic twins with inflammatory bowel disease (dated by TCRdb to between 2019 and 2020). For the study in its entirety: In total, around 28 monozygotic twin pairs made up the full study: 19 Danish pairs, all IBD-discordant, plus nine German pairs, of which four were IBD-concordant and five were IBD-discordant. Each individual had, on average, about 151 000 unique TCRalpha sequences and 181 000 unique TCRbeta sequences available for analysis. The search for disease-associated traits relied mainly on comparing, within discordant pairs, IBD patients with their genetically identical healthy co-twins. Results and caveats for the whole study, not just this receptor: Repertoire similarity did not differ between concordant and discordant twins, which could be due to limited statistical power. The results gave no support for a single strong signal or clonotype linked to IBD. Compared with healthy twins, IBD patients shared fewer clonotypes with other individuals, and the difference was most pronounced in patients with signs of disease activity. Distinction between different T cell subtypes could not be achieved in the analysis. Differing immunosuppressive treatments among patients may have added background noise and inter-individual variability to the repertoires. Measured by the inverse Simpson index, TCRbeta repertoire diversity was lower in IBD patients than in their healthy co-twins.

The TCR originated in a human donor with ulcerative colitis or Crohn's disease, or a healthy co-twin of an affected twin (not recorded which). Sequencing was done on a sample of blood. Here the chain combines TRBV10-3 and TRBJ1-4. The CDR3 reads CAISGGPGATNEKLFF.